This TCR beta chain stems from a study of cytomegalovirus exposure and HLA in healthy donors. Study results and limitations: CMV serostatus stood as the only immune exposure information on hand.

From germline, CDR1 is SNHLY and CDR2 FYNNEI. V was cut by 6 bases and J by 4 bases, with 12 bases left in between. The CDR3 has 14 residues. Primers for the PCR totalled 60 Vbeta and 13 Jbeta. Original processing methods: Per a later analysis, the number of unique TCR beta chains was roughly 80 million, of which 8.5 million to 11 million were shared. Profiling relied on immunoSEQ multiplex PCR, and the TCRdb table lists in-frame clones only, not all of them. The DNA gave D and trimming, while V, J and clone size come from that table. The sample lists 60,000 to 65,000 clones; roughly 70% were seen once. As regards this clone: What it recognizes is unknown.

This receptor was identified in a man in his fifties in good health and CMV-seropositive. The specimen was PBMCs. The V gene is TRBV2, the J gene TRBJ1-4; D gene uncertain. The chain's CDR3 is CASSPPGVNEKLFF. CDR3 nucleotides: TGTGCCAGCAGCCCTCCGGGAGTTAATGAAAAACTGTTTTTT. The full variable domain, in which reference TRBV2 and TRBJ1-4 provide the parts outside the CDR3, is EPEVTQTPSHQVTQMGQEVILRCVPISNHLYFYWYRQILGQKVEFLVSFYNNEISEKSEIFDDQFSVERPDGSNFTLKIRSTKLEDSAMYFCASSPPGVNEKLFFGSGTQLSVL.